The 20 T cell receptor beta chains below were found in one sample sequenced in a study of blood T cell repertoires in COVID-19. TCRdb's table, derived via immunoSEQ multiplex PCR, lists solely in-frame clones and lacks some. The table has about 140,000 clones, roughly 80% seen once. Sequencing used peripheral blood. The receptors shown here come from a man aged 50 to 59 with active or convalescent COVID-19.

The rearrangement uses TRBV2 and TRBJ1-1; 8 nucleotides match TRBD1. CDR1 is SNHLY and CDR2 is FYNNEI in the germline V gene. The CDR3 spans 15 residues. Trimming at V came to 3 bases and at J to 9 bases, leaving 12 bases not matched to a gene. The CDR3 coding sequence is TGTGCCAGCAGTGATGCGAAGGGAAACAGGGGGAAAGCTTTCTTT. This translates into CASSDAKGNRGKAFF.

The V gene is TRBV5-1, the J gene TRBJ2-7, with 11 bases that match TRBD2. V shed 5 bases and J 5 bases; nucleotides not matched to a gene: 9. Germline CDR1 reads SGHRS; CDR2 reads YFSETQ. This CDR3 is built from 15 residues. The CDR3 loop is CASSLLAGVSHEQYF. In DNA form, the CDR3 reads TGCGCCAGCAGTTTACTAGCGGGAGTATCCCACGAGCAGTACTTC.

Only a few counts were recorded for this clone. The V call is TRBV7-3, the J call TRBJ2-2, with 11 positions matching TRBD1. V lost 5 bases to trimming and J lost 4 bases; unmatched junction nucleotides: 6. In germline, CDR1 is SGHTA, CDR2 FQGTGA. There are 16 residues in the CDR3. CDR3 sequence: CASSGSGTGGTGELFF. The CDR3 DNA is TGTGCCAGCAGCGGATCCGGGACAGGGGGCACCGGGGAGCTGTTTTTT.

This clone came up a few times. J is TRBJ2-3 and V is TRBV7-8; 7 bases are a match to TRBD2. The V segment lost 5 bases and the J segment 5 bases; nucleotides outside the gene matches: 7. This CDR3 is built from 14 residues. Germline-derived CDR1 and CDR2 are SGHVS and FQNEAQ. The CDR3 DNA reads as TGTGCCAGCAGCCCTGGGAGGGGAGGAGATACGCAGTATTTT. Protein: CASSPGRGGDTQYF.

CDR3 loop: CASSLYRRGGRNSPLHF. Written as DNA, the CDR3 is TGTGCCAGCAGTTTATACCGCCGCGGGGGGCGGAATTCACCCCTCCACTTT. The chain is built from TRBV28 and TRBJ1-6; possibly TRBD1 for D (6 bases). Trimming took off 1 base at V and 7 bases at J, with 17 bases between the two ends. CDR3 length: 17 amino acids. Germline assignment: CDR1 MDHEN and CDR2 SYDVKM.

The table lists this clone with a count of one. This sequence joins TRBV19 and TRBJ1-2; 7 nucleotides agree with TRBD1. This CDR3 is 14 amino acids long. CDR1 and CDR2 from the germline V gene are LNHDA and SQIVND (reference sequence). The V segment lost 5 bases and the J segment 4 bases; nucleotides outside the gene matches: 7. The DNA of the CDR3 is TGTGCCAGTAGTGACGGGACAGTTACCTATGGCTACACCTTC. Amino acid sequence: CASSDGTVTYGYTF.

The sample holds one count of this clone. The CDR3 DNA reads TGTGCCAGCAGCGTACAGGGGGCGCGGACTGAAGCTTTCTTT. This sequence encodes CASSVQGARTEAFF. The chain uses TRBV7-3 and TRBJ1-1, with 9 bases that match TRBD1. This CDR3 has 14 residues. V lost 5 bases and J lost 5; bases outside the gene matches: 6. Per germline, CDR1 SGHTA and CDR2 FQGTGA.

The rearrangement joins TRBV7-3 to TRBJ2-3; 9 bases line up with TRBD1. Germline CDR1 reads SGHTA; CDR2 reads FQGTGA. V lost 5 bases and J lost 0; bases outside the gene matches: 12. The CDR3 is 18 amino acids. The CDR3 here is CASSPEQGAGTSTDTQYF. CDR3 in DNA: TGTGCCAGCAGCCCAGAACAGGGGGCAGGGACTAGCACAGATACGCAGTATTTT.

This clone was counted between two and nine times. V usage is TRBV15 and J usage is TRBJ2-2; 11 bases align to TRBD1. The ends lost 5 bases at V and 1 base at J; junction bases unmatched: 6. The CDR3 spans 17 residues. CDR1 and CDR2 from the germline V gene are LNHNV and YYDKDF (reference sequence). As DNA, the CDR3 is TGTGCCACCAGCTTCGGGACAGGGGGGTGGAACACCGGGGAGCTGTTTTTT. Encoded protein: CATSFGTGGWNTGELFF.

J is TRBJ2-3 and V is TRBV7-3; a weak D match, TRBD1 (5 bases). The CDR3 is 15 residues long. The V end lost 5 bases, the J end lost 4 bases, and 16 bases lay between the germline ends. The germline gives CDR1 SGHTA, CDR2 FQGTGA. CDR3 amino acids: CASSPTSTVADTQYF. CDR3 DNA sequence: TGTGCCAGCAGCCCGACGTCGACAGTGGCAGATACGCAGTATTTT.

The CDR3 loop is CASSGGQGAYNSPLHF. CDR3 DNA: TGTGCCAGCAGCGGCGGACAGGGGGCGTATAATTCACCCCTCCACTTT. J is TRBJ1-6 and V is TRBV5-6; 11 bases fit TRBD1. The CDR3 consists of 16 residues. The V gene's germline CDR1 is SGHDT and CDR2 YYEEEE. V gave up 4 bases and J gave up 4 bases; unmatched junction bases: 4.

The chain recombines TRBV12-5 with TRBJ2-1; 8 nucleotides align to TRBD1. This CDR3 has 15 residues. V trimming: 6 bases; J trimming: 6 bases; junction bases outside the gene matches: 10. Germline CDR1 LGHNT, CDR2 FRNRAP. The CDR3 here is CASGHARGRSNEQFF. The CDR3 region has the DNA TGTGCTAGTGGCCACGCCAGGGGGCGCAGCAATGAGCAGTTCTTC.

The chain employs TRBV19 and TRBJ2-2; TRBD2 matches 7 bases. Germline trimming cut 4 bases from V and 3 bases from J; bases unmatched to any gene: 8. This CDR3 spans 16 amino acids. The germline gives CDR1 LNHDA, CDR2 SQIVND (reference sequence). CDR3 nucleotide sequence: TGTGCCAGTAGTACTCTGAGCGGGAAGGACACCGGGGAGCTGTTTTTT. Translating it yields CASSTLSGKDTGELFF.

The chain carries TRBV29-1 and TRBJ2-1; 11 positions agree with TRBD1. J gave up 8 bases and V 1 base, and 4 bases lay outside the gene matches. CDR3 length: 14 residues. Germline V gene lookup returns CDR1 SQVTM and CDR2 ANQGSEA. The CDR3 is CSVEGTGGIDEQFF. The CDR3 DNA is TGCAGCGTTGAAGGGACAGGGGGCATCGATGAGCAGTTCTTC.

The J gene is TRBJ1-3, the V gene TRBV2; a weak D match, TRBD1 (6 bases). This CDR3 is 15 amino acids long. Germline loops: CDR1 SNHLY, CDR2 FYNNEI. Trimming removed 6 bases from V and 2 bases from J, with 14 bases in between. In DNA form, the CDR3 reads TGTGCCAGCAGGGAAACAGGGTTGCCTGGAAACACCATATATTTT. It translates to CASRETGLPGNTIYF.

V is TRBV7-9 and J is TRBJ2-1; 9 bases line up with TRBD2. Germline V gives CDR1 SEHNR, CDR2 FQNEAQ (reference sequence). The CDR3 is 16 amino acids. J was trimmed by 2 bases and V by 1 base; bases with no gene match: 3. The CDR3 sequence is CASSLVAGVPYNEQFF. DNA for the CDR3: TGTGCCAGCAGCTTAGTAGCGGGAGTACCCTACAATGAGCAGTTCTTC.

This clone was seen a handful of times. The chain couples TRBV3-1 (or the pseudogene TRBV3-2) to TRBJ2-1; 12 bases fit TRBD2. The germline V gene has CDR1 LGHDT and CDR2 YNNKEL (reference sequence). Trimming took 4 bases from V and 8 from J; bases not matched to a gene: 6. This CDR3 spans 15 amino acids. The CDR3 here is CASSRPTSGSYEQFF. CDR3 coding DNA: TGTGCCAGCAGCCGTCCGACTAGCGGGAGCTATGAGCAGTTCTTC.

This clone has a handful of counts. V and J are TRBV5-4 and TRBJ2-7; the match to TRBD2 covers 10 bases. V dropped 0 bases and J dropped 3; count of bases not matched to a gene: 6. The CDR3 has 16 amino acids. Germline V gene data show CDR1 as SGHNT and CDR2 as YYREEE (reference sequence). Here the CDR3 DNA reads TGTGCCAGCAGCTTGGTGAGAGCTAGCGGGAGCTACGAGCAGTACTTC. Amino acids: CASSLVRASGSYEQYF.

The chain carries TRBV27 and TRBJ1-2; no clear D. Per germline, CDR1 MNHEY and CDR2 SMNVEV (reference sequence). Trimming cost V 0 bases and J 1 base, with 12 bases left between them. This CDR3 spans 16 amino acids. CDR3 residues: CASSLSVGTINYGYTF. The CDR3 nucleotides are TGTGCCAGCAGTTTATCGGTCGGTACTATTAACTATGGCTACACCTTC.

The chain recombines TRBV24-1 with TRBJ2-5; TRBD1 is a possible D gene (6 bases). The V gene's germline CDR1 is KGHDR and CDR2 SFDVKD. The CDR3 contains 13 residues. Trimming cost V 3 bases and J 7 bases, with 11 bases left between them. The CDR3, as DNA: TGTGCCACCAGTGATCCCCCACAGGGGACCCAGTACTTC. Translating it yields CATSDPPQGTQYF.